The 21 T cell receptor beta chains below come from one sample, sequenced in a study of shared clonotypes between healthy human individuals. This table comes from immunoSEQ multiplex PCR, and its TCRdb copy is limited to in-frame clones, with some not included. Among 850,000 to 1,200,000 clones listed, 75% were seen once. Sequenced input: memory CD4+ T cells sorted from blood. Documented subset: CD45RA-negative fraction. These receptors originate from a man aged 18-30 years in good health.

This chain's CDR3 is CASHAGIPGVREQFF. The CDR3 region has the DNA TGCGCCAGCCACGCCGGAATTCCGGGAGTTCGCGAGCAGTTCTTC. The chain links TRBV5-1 to TRBJ2-1, with a weak D call TRBD2 (6 bases). The CDR3 has 15 residues. Germline V lookup: CDR1 SGHRS, CDR2 YFSETQ. The germline V and J ends were trimmed by 7 bases and 10 bases, with 24 bases remaining between them. Supplemented by reference TRBV5-1 and TRBJ2-1, the full variable domain reads KAGVTQTPRYLIKTRGQQVTLSCSPISGHRSVSWYQQTPGQGLQFLFEYFSETQRNKGNFPGRFSGRQFSNSRSEMNVSTLELGDSALYLCASHAGIPGVREQFFGPGTRLTVL.

Concerning this clone: Only one base separates this from a far larger clonotype, so it likely reflects a read error. The V call is TRBV13, the J call TRBJ2-3; 8 bases agree with TRBD2. CDR1 and CDR2 from the germline V gene are PRHDT and FYEKMQ (reference sequence). Unmatched junction bases numbered 5, after V lost 4 bases and J lost 2 bases. The CDR3 covers 15 residues. CDR3 in amino acids: CASSSGLVATDTQYF. For the CDR3, the DNA is TGTGCCAGCAGCTCGGGACTAGTGGCCACAGATACGCAGTATTTT.

This chain uses TRBV7-2 with TRBJ2-3, with D possibly matching TRBD2 (6 bases). This CDR3 spans 14 amino acids. V lost 1 base and J 9 bases, leaving 14 bases between the germline ends. Germline CDR1 and CDR2: SGHTA and FQGNSA. CDR3 loop: CASSLDRSGFTQYF. The CDR3 DNA sequence: TGTGCCAGCAGCTTAGACCGTAGCGGCTTCACGCAGTATTTT.

The sample holds one count of this clone. The V and J genes are TRBV6-1 and TRBJ2-3, with D uncertain. There are 15 residues in the CDR3. V was clipped by 1 base and J by 1 base, with 9 bases between them. CDR1 and CDR2 (germline): MNHNS, SASEGT. The CDR3: CASSEVGVGTDTQYF. The DNA for the CDR3 is TGTGCCAGCAGTGAAGTCGGCGTGGGCACAGATACGCAGTATTTT.

J is TRBJ2-5 and V is TRBV2; TRBD2 agrees at 7 bases. J lost 6 bases, V lost 4 bases, and 5 bases had no gene match. The CDR3 consists of 13 residues. Germline V lookup: CDR1 SNHLY, CDR2 FYNNEI. CDR3 bases: TGTGCCAGCAGTGTGGGGGGGGTAAAGACCCAGTACTTC. It is translated as CASSVGGVKTQYF.

This sequence joins TRBV5-4 and TRBJ1-2; 12 bases are shared with TRBD1. The CDR3 covers 15 residues. CDR1 is SGHNT and CDR2 is YYREEE in the germline V gene (reference sequence). Trimming cost V 5 bases and J 6 bases; bases outside gene matches: 8. The CDR3 sequence is CASSVRDRGLDGYTF. CDR3 nucleotide sequence: TGTGCCAGCAGTGTCCGGGACAGGGGGCTGGATGGCTACACCTTC.

This chain connects TRBV6-6 to TRBJ2-3; D is unclear. There are 12 residues in the CDR3. Trimming removed 0 bases at V and 14 bases at J, with 12 bases between. CDR1 and CDR2 (germline): MNHNY, SVGAGI (reference sequence). CDR3 protein: CASSYSIGQLYF. The CDR3 coding sequence is TGTGCCAGCAGTTACTCGATAGGCCAGTTGTATTTT.

J is TRBJ2-7 and V is TRBV5-4, with a possible D match to TRBD1 (6 bases). Trimming left V 5 bases short and J 5 bases short, with 14 bases between. The CDR3 has 13 residues. In germline, CDR1 is SGHNT, CDR2 YYREEE (reference sequence). The CDR3 loop reads CASRSYGGHEQYF. Written as DNA, the CDR3 is TGTGCCAGCAGGTCGTATGGGGGCCACGAGCAGTACTTC.

V gene TRBV27 combines with J gene TRBJ2-7; D perhaps matches TRBD2 (6 bases). Germline loops: CDR1 MNHEY, CDR2 SMNVEV (reference sequence). The V and J ends lost 3 bases and 2 bases respectively, with 11 bases between them. The CDR3 is 14 amino acids. In DNA form, the CDR3 reads TGTGCCAGCAGTTTCGGAGCGGGTACCTACGAGCAGTACTTC. Residues: CASSFGAGTYEQYF.

The CDR3 DNA reads TGTGCCAGCAAAGAGAGCTCTGGAAACACCATATATTTT. Its translation is CASKESSGNTIYF. The chain joins TRBV6-6 to TRBJ1-3, with unresolved D. This CDR3 is 13 amino acids long. Germline V CDR1 and CDR2: MNHNY, SVGAGI (reference sequence). V was cut by 7 bases and J by 0 bases, with 7 bases left in between.

The chain combines TRBV14 with TRBJ2-5, with 7 nucleotides matching TRBD1. Germline-derived CDR1 and CDR2 are SGHDN and FVKESK. The CDR3 has 14 residues. Trimming at V came to 2 bases and at J to 2 bases, leaving 2 bases not matched to a gene. CDR3 nucleotides: TGTGCCAGCAGCCAACACAGGGGTCAAGAGACCCAGTACTTC. It is translated as CASSQHRGQETQYF.

The chain uses TRBV7-9 and TRBJ2-3; no reliable D call. V was trimmed by 2 bases and J by 5 bases, leaving 11 bases between them. The CDR3 is 14 residues long. Germline loops: CDR1 SEHNR, CDR2 FQNEAQ (reference sequence). This chain's CDR3 is CASSLSGIGDTQYF. CDR3 sequence (DNA): TGTGCCAGCAGCTTAAGTGGAATCGGAGATACGCAGTATTTT. Full variable domain (missing parts from reference TRBV7-9 and TRBJ2-3): DTGVSQNPRHKITKRGQNVTFRCDPISEHNRLYWYRQTLGQGPEFLTYFQNEAQLEKSRLLSDRFSAERPKGSFSTLEIQRTEQGDSAMYLCASSLSGIGDTQYFGPGTRLTVL.

The genes are TRBV5-1 and TRBJ2-7; D assignment may be TRBD1 or TRBD2 (5 bases each). The CDR3 has 17 amino acids. The ends were cut back, 4 bases at V and 3 bases at J, with 23 bases in the middle. Per germline, CDR1 SGHRS and CDR2 YFSETQ. As DNA, the CDR3 is TGCGCCAGCAGCCCACGAACGGGGCCCGAGGGTATCTACGAGCAGTACTTC. Translating gives CASSPRTGPEGIYEQYF.

This chain uses TRBV19 with TRBJ1-2, with a possible D match to TRBD1 (6 bases). V lost 6 bases and J lost 3, with 17 bases in between. The CDR3 consists of 15 residues. The germline CDR1 and CDR2 sequences are LNHDA and SQIVND (reference sequence). CDR3 residues: CASRENDRQHYGYTF. As DNA, the CDR3 is TGTGCCAGTAGAGAAAACGACAGGCAACACTATGGCTACACCTTC.

The CDR3 loop is CASSLQDSSYNEQFF. Here the CDR3 DNA reads TGTGCCAGCAGTTTACAGGACAGCTCCTACAATGAGCAGTTCTTC. The chain has TRBV27 and TRBJ2-1, with a weak D call TRBD1 (6 bases). V lost 2 bases and J 0 bases, leaving 8 bases between the germline ends. The CDR3 extends over 15 amino acids. Germline values: CDR1 MNHEY, CDR2 SMNVEV (reference sequence).

This chain uses TRBV11-2 with TRBJ2-7; 8 positions match TRBD2. The germline V gene encodes CDR1 SGHAT and CDR2 FQNNGV. J was trimmed by 5 bases and V by 1 base; bases with no gene match: 10. The CDR3 spans 16 residues. CDR3 sequence: CASSLALREGQNEQYF. As DNA, the CDR3 is TGTGCCAGCAGCTTAGCTTTACGGGAGGGCCAAAACGAGCAGTACTTC.

This clone was recorded a few times. This sample includes further DNA sequences coding for the same CDR3. CDR3 DNA: TGTGCCAGCAGCTCCTCGGGAGGGAGTGAAAAACTGTTTTTT. This gives the protein CASSSSGGSEKLFF. The chain couples TRBV7-9 to TRBJ1-4; D not certain. V lost 4 bases and J 7 bases, leaving 13 bases between the germline ends. The CDR3 has 14 amino acids. Germline CDR1 SEHNR, CDR2 FQNEAQ (reference sequence). Looking up the rest from reference TRBV7-9 and TRBJ1-4 gives the full variable domain: DTGVSQNPRHKITKRGQNVTFRCDPISEHNRLYWYRQTLGQGPEFLTYFQNEAQLEKSRLLSDRFSAERPKGSFSTLEIQRTEQGDSAMYLCASSSSGGSEKLFFGSGTQLSVL.

The gene calls are TRBV30 and TRBJ1-1, with unresolved D. The V gene's germline CDR1 is GTSNPN and CDR2 SVGIG (reference sequence). The CDR3 has 8 amino acids. Trimming took 8 bases from V and 10 from J, leaving 8 bases between them. In DNA, the CDR3 is TGTGCCGGGGAAGGAGCTTTCTTT. This gives the protein CAGEGAFF.

The genes are TRBV30 and TRBJ1-6; unclear D gene. This CDR3 region has 12 residues. The V end was cut by 1 base, the J end by 10 bases, with 8 bases between. Germline CDR1 is GTSNPN and CDR2 is SVGIG (reference sequence). The CDR3 sequence: CAWSESRSPLHF. CDR3 sequence (DNA): TGTGCCTGGAGTGAAAGTCGGTCACCCCTCCACTTT.

V usage is TRBV7-9 and J usage is TRBJ2-7, with D unresolved. The CDR3 is 14 residues long. Trimming stripped 4 bases from V and 7 bases from J, with 17 bases between. Looked up from germline, CDR1 is SEHNR and CDR2 is FQNEAQ (reference sequence). The CDR3 protein is CASSSSRVVDEQYF. Here the CDR3 DNA reads TGTGCCAGCAGCTCGTCCCGGGTGGTGGATGAGCAGTACTTC.

The chain joins TRBV5-1 to TRBJ1-1; 10 nucleotides line up with TRBD1. CDR1 SGHRS and CDR2 YFSETQ come from the germline V gene. Unmatched junction bases numbered 7, after V lost 4 bases and J lost 4 bases. The CDR3 covers 15 residues. The CDR3 here is CASSPDRGQGTEAFF. The CDR3 region has the DNA TGCGCCAGCAGCCCCGACAGGGGGCAGGGCACTGAAGCTTTCTTT.